The 14 T cell receptor beta chains given below trace back to one sample, sequenced in a study of T cell responses to AZD1222 COVID-19 vaccine. TCRdb keeps only in-frame clones here, not all; method: immunoSEQ multiplex PCR. The table includes roughly 69,000 clones, 80% detected once. The sequenced sample was peripheral blood, obtained 28 days after the second AZD1222 dose. The receptors originated from an adult who received the AZD1222 COVID-19 vaccine.

The chain couples TRBV5-6 to TRBJ2-7; 7 nucleotides line up with TRBD2. This CDR3 region has 15 residues. V shed 6 bases, J shed 3 bases, and the junction held 12 bases outside the gene matches. In germline, CDR1 is SGHDT, CDR2 YYEEEE. CDR3 amino acids: CASIPRRGSFYEQYF. In DNA form, the CDR3 reads TGTGCCAGCATCCCCCGGCGGGGGTCCTTCTACGAGCAGTACTTC.

This rearrangement joins TRBV15 to TRBJ1-4; TRBD1 is a possible D gene (5 bases). Trimming pared 4 bases from V and 11 bases from J, leaving 17 bases between. Germline loops: CDR1 LNHNV, CDR2 YYDKDF (reference sequence). CDR3 length equals 14 residues. DNA for the CDR3: TGTGCCACCAGCACCCGGACAACAACTCGGAAACTGTTTTTT. Protein sequence: CATSTRTTTRKLFF.

This chain joins TRBV7-8 and TRBJ1-4, with 7 bases identical to TRBD1. The V gene's germline CDR1 is SGHVS and CDR2 FQNEAQ. This CDR3 has 17 residues. V gave up 4 bases and J gave up 0 bases; unmatched junction bases: 8. The CDR3 nucleotides read TGTGCCAGCAGCTCTCAAACAGGGGTTGCAACTAATGAAAAACTGTTTTTT. The encoded protein is CASSSQTGVATNEKLFF.

The V call is TRBV11-2, the J call TRBJ1-4, with D possibly TRBD1 on 6 matching bases. V lost 6 bases and J 8 bases, leaving 16 bases between the germline ends. The CDR3 is 14 residues long. Germline values: CDR1 SGHAT, CDR2 FQNNGV. In DNA form, the CDR3 reads TGTGCCAGCAGTTACTATCGGGACACCGAAAAACTGTTTTTT. Its translation is CASSYYRDTEKLFF.

A single count supports this clone. This sequence joins TRBV6-5 and TRBJ1-2, with no clear D. Germline CDR1 and CDR2: MNHEY and SVGAGI. V lost 8 bases and J 6 bases, leaving 16 bases between the germline ends. The CDR3 runs to 13 residues. The DNA for the CDR3 is TGTGCCAGCGAATCACGGGGTTTGGATGGCTACACCTTC. Translation gives CASESRGLDGYTF.

V is TRBV20-1 and J is TRBJ1-6; D remains unclear. The CDR3 contains 10 residues. Germline values: CDR1 DFQATT, CDR2 SNEGSKA (reference sequence). V lost 5 bases and J lost 14, with 10 bases in between. The CDR3 DNA reads as TGCAGTGCTTTCGCGGTTGCCCTCCACTTT. It yields the protein CSAFAVALHF.

This clone showed up just a few times. J is TRBJ2-1 and V is TRBV7-3; the D is unclear. The germline CDR1 and CDR2 sequences are SGHTA and FQGTGA. The V end was cut by 5 bases, the J end by 0 bases, with 14 bases between. This CDR3 comprises 16 residues. CDR3 sequence (DNA): TGTGCCAGCAGCCCGATTTGGGGAAGCTCCTACAATGAGCAGTTCTTC. Encoded protein: CASSPIWGSSYNEQFF.

This chain joins TRBV9 and TRBJ2-5; 9 bases map to TRBD2. Germline CDR1 is SGDLS and CDR2 is YYNGEE. The CDR3 sequence is 19 residues long. J lost 5 bases, V lost 0 bases, and 17 bases had no gene match. CDR3 bases: TGTGCCAGCAGCGTAGGGACCCCTGTGCGGGGGGGCCAGTGGGAGACCCAGTACTTC. Amino acid sequence: CASSVGTPVRGGQWETQYF.

The CDR3 region is CASSPPGSPGATNEKLFF. Here the CDR3 DNA reads TGTGCCAGCTCACCCCCGGGGTCTCCAGGGGCAACTAATGAAAAACTGTTTTTT. The rearrangement links TRBV18 to TRBJ1-4; TRBD1 is a possible D gene (6 bases). V lost 3 bases and J lost 0, with 17 bases in between. This CDR3 comprises 18 residues. The germline V gene has CDR1 KGHSH and CDR2 LQKENI.

The chain combines TRBV6-1 with TRBJ1-4; D is unclear. CDR3 size: 11 residues. Per the germline V gene, CDR1 is MNHNS and CDR2 is SASEGT. The V and J ends lost 1 base and 8 bases respectively, with 2 bases between them. The DNA for the CDR3 is TGTGCCAGCAGTGAAGTGGAAAAACTGTTTTTT. Its translation: CASSEVEKLFF.

The chain joins TRBV5-4 to TRBJ2-7; a weak D match, TRBD2 (5 bases). This CDR3 is 15 amino acids long. Trimming took off 0 bases at V and 2 bases at J, with 12 bases between the two ends. CDR1 is SGHNT, CDR2 YYREEE, per germline (reference sequence). CDR3 nucleotide sequence: TGTGCCAGCAGCTTGGCGGGGAATTTTGCCTACGAGCAGTACTTC. It yields the protein CASSLAGNFAYEQYF.

V and J are TRBV30 and TRBJ1-2; D is uncertain. Germline V gene data show CDR1 as GTSNPN and CDR2 as SVGIG (reference sequence). The V gene lost 8 bases and the J gene lost 5 bases, with 15 bases spanning the gap. The length of the CDR3 is 12 residues. The CDR3 sequence: CAGVPGWYGYTF. CDR3 bases: TGTGCCGGAGTCCCGGGGTGGTATGGCTACACCTTC.

The chain combines TRBV27 with TRBJ1-1; D is uncertain. This CDR3 spans 12 amino acids. Between the trimmed V and J ends, which lost 3 bases and 7 bases, there was a span of 9 bases. Germline-derived CDR1 and CDR2 are MNHEY and SMNVEV (reference sequence). CDR3 sequence (DNA): TGTGCCAGCAGTTTCCCCTCGGGTGAAGCTTTCTTT. As protein: CASSFPSGEAFF.

V and J are TRBV5-1 and TRBJ1-1; 9 nucleotides agree with TRBD1. The CDR3 length is 15 residues. J was trimmed by 0 bases and V by 4 bases; bases with no gene match: 4. Germline loops: CDR1 SGHRS, CDR2 YFSETQ. CDR3 sequence reads: CASSPRDRVNTEAFF. CDR3 sequence (DNA): TGCGCCAGCAGCCCCCGGGACAGGGTGAACACTGAAGCTTTCTTT.